The rows below give T cell receptor beta chains drawn from one sample of a study of identifying expanded T cells in peripheral blood. Assay used: immunoSEQ multiplex PCR; TCRdb lists only in-frame clones, some missing. The sample holds 85,000 to 100,000 clones, around 88% seen once. Specimen: blood. The receptors here all came from a person aged 18 to 75 in good health. Both conserved end residues are part of each CDR3.

J: TRBJ1-3; length: 16; V: TRBV18; CDR3: CASSRGKGNSGNTIYF
J: TRBJ1-2; length: 14; V: TRBV19; CDR3: CASSTGTGGSGYTF
J: TRBJ2-4; length: 15; V: TRBV6-1; CDR3: CASSEADPGRNIQYF
J: TRBJ1-1; length: 14; V: TRBV27; CDR3: CASSSGLMNTEAFF
J: TRBJ1-3; length: 11; V: TRBV29-1; CDR3: CSVEDRGRSYF
J: TRBJ2-7; length: 15; V: TRBV6-6; CDR3: CASSYPDTGSYEQYF
J: TRBJ1-2; length: 13; V: TRBV7-9; CDR3: CASSLRASNGYTF
J: TRBJ2-1; length: 16; V: TRBV4-1; CDR3: CASSQTPGQGVYEQFF
J: TRBJ2-3; length: 16; V: TRBV15; CDR3: CATSRVQGAGVDTQYF
J: TRBJ1-4; length: 14; V: TRBV19; CDR3: CASNQGAEDEKLFF
J: TRBJ2-1; length: 12; V: TRBV27; CDR3: CASSSRVGEQFF
J: TRBJ1-4; length: 13; V: TRBV6-5; CDR3: CASSYLGNEKLFF
J: TRBJ2-1; length: 15; V: TRBV23-1; CDR3: CATPPDREEYNEQFF
J: TRBJ2-5; length: 13; V: TRBV4-3; CDR3: CASSQGARETQYF
J: TRBJ2-5; length: 14; V: TRBV5-6; CDR3: CASSRTPIQETQYF
J: TRBJ1-6; length: 13; V: TRBV2; CDR3: CAGLDHHKSPLHF
J: TRBJ1-2; length: 12; V: TRBV6-1; CDR3: CASSTRPDGYTF
J: TRBJ1-2; length: 14; V: TRBV27; CDR3: CASRPGDRNYGYTF
J: TRBJ1-6; length: 15; V: TRBV30; CDR3: CAWSPPGGASSPLHF
J: TRBJ2-2; length: 14; V: TRBV7-2; CDR3: CASSQSLSAGELFF
J: TRBJ1-2; length: 17; V: TRBV28; CDR3: CASRYPRPARGPYGYTF
J: TRBJ2-1; length: 15; V: TRBV15; CDR3: CATSKNRGDYNEQFF
J: TRBJ2-7; length: 16; V: TRBV5-5; CDR3: CASDWTSDRVDYEQYF
J: TRBJ2-3; length: 19; V: TRBV5-4; CDR3: CASSSQRIQSGGGGDTQYF
J: TRBJ1-4; length: 16; V: TRBV4-2; CDR3: CASSQEAAATNEKLFF
J: TRBJ2-3; length: 15; V: TRBV7-9; CDR3: CASSSREEGTDTQYF
J: TRBJ2-7; length: 12; V: TRBV19; CDR3: CATRDNSYEQYF
J: TRBJ2-7; length: 18; V: TRBV19; CDR3: CASSMRLAGGSVSYEQYF
J: TRBJ2-6; length: 17; V: TRBV15; CDR3: CATSRGGQGAGANVLTF
J: TRBJ2-5; length: 13; V: TRBV19; CDR3: CATGGGPSETQYF
J: TRBJ1-1; length: 14; V: TRBV6-5; CDR3: CASSYSYRNTEAFF
J: TRBJ1-2; length: 12; V: TRBV28; CDR3: CASSRGGLGYTF
J: TRBJ2-2; length: 13; V: TRBV11-3; CDR3: CASSSIDTGELFF
J: TRBJ1-3; length: 16; V: TRBV6-1; CDR3: CASSEAAGGSGNTIYF
J: TRBJ2-2; length: 15; V: TRBV9; CDR3: CASSASGRRTGELFF
J: TRBJ1-2; length: 12; V: TRBV5-4; CDR3: CASSLNYYGYTF
J: TRBJ2-1; length: 16; V: TRBV2; CDR3: CASRGLAGAIYNEQFF
J: TRBJ1-6; length: 12; V: TRBV7-9; CDR3: CASSLLDSPLHF
J: TRBJ2-5; length: 14; V: TRBV9; CDR3: CASSPRTGIETQYF
J: TRBJ2-7; length: 14; V: TRBV5-4; CDR3: CASSRLAGGREQYF
J: TRBJ1-3; length: 15; V: TRBV11-2; CDR3: CASSLGTGDGNTIYF
J: TRBJ2-5; length: 14; V: TRBV9; CDR3: CASSVGRPQETQYF
J: TRBJ1-5; length: 14; V: TRBV28; CDR3: CASVTQGAGQPQHF
J: TRBJ2-7; length: 15; V: TRBV5-4; CDR3: CASSQKRTRTYEQYF
J: TRBJ2-3; length: 14; V: TRBV4-1; CDR3: CASSLLDNTDTQYF